This T cell receptor beta chain stems from a study of T-cell memory formation after mild COVID-19. Whole-study findings and limits: Some responding clones appeared in pre-infection memory, suggesting cross-reactive memory joined. The authors left the SARS-CoV-2 specificity of second-wave clones peaking on day 37 unconfirmed.

The sample holds a few counts of this clonotype. Its specificity is not known. The length of the CDR3 is 16 residues. V was pared by 5 bases and J by 3 bases, with 5 bases of the junction left unmatched. Germline loops: CDR1 KGHDR, CDR2 SFDVKD. A 5'RACE reaction primed in the constant segment made cDNA libraries of TCR alpha and TCR beta, and these carried sample barcodes and UMIs. TCRdb re-called the 5' RACE reads with MiXCR, one entry per CDR3 protein. The sample includes around 470,000 distinct CDR3 sequences, 15% to 20% of them seen just once. The receptor was isolated from an adult woman who had mild COVID-19 (a few samples of this study predate the infection). Cell type and time point are not known. The rearrangement joins TRBV24-1 to TRBJ2-1; 11 bases line up with TRBD1. Sequenced material: PBMCs or a T cell subset sorted from them (not recorded which). This CDR3 is CATSAAGTGGYNEQFF. CDR3 coding DNA: TGTGCCACCAGTGCCGCCGGGACAGGGGGCTACAATGAGCAGTTCTTC.